This T cell receptor beta chain was captured by sequencing in a study of Tregs in tolerant kidney transplant recipients. The nonmyeloablative bone marrow transplants came from related graft donors, with transient mixed chimerism. This CDR3 contains 12 residues. Trimming pared 5 bases from V and 3 bases from J, leaving 8 bases between. Per germline, CDR1 LNHDA and CDR2 SQIVND (reference sequence). Details on this clone: Antigen: not known.

Regarding the study as a whole: Donor-specific Treg expansion exceeded global Treg expansion in tolerant patients, suggesting antigen drive.

Here immunoSEQ multiplex PCR was the method, and the copy in TCRdb shows in-frame clones only, minus some. The table lists around 50,000 clones, roughly nine tenths of them singletons. The chain is built from TRBV19 and TRBJ2-7; D perhaps matches TRBD1 (5 bases). The TCR originated in a human patient who received a combined kidney and bone marrow transplant. Some T cells may be transferred from the graft donor. Here the sequenced sample was CD8+ T cells from blood (PBMCs), taken 12 months after the transplant. CDR3 loop: CASSPDSYEQYF. DNA for the CDR3: TGTGCCAGTAGTCCCGACAGCTACGAGCAGTACTTC.